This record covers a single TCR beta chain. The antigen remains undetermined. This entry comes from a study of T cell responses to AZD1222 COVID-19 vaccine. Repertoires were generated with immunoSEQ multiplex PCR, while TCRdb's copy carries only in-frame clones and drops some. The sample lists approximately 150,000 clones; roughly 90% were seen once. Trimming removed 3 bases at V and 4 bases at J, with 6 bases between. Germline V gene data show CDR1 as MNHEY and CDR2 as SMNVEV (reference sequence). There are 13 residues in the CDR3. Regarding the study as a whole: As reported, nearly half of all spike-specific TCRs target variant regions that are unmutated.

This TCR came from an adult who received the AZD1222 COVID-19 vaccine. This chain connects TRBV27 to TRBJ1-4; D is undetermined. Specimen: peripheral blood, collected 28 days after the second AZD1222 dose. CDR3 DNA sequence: TGTGCCAGCAGTTTGGGCGGTAATGAAAAACTGTTTTTT. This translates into CASSLGGNEKLFF.